The rows below give T cell receptor beta chains drawn from one sample of a study of OX40 agonist ivuxolimab in advanced cancers. Produced via immunoSEQ multiplex PCR; TCRdb's table is partial and in-frame only. Of roughly 65,000 clones in the sample, roughly 92% were seen once. The sample here was CD4+ or CD8+ T cells sorted from blood, taken in a trial of the OX40 agonist ivuxolimab. The origin of the receptors is an adult with an advanced solid tumor such as melanoma, head and neck, liver or kidney cancer. CDR3s include the opening cysteine and the closing phenylalanine or tryptophan. The order of the fields is clone size, CDR3 length, V gene, CDR3 protein. The size field is filled for only some rows; it gives once, few, many or a size class.

clone_size: few
cdr3_length: 19
v_call: TRBV5-1
cdr3_aa: CASSSRGGGPSMDKEKLFF

clone_size: NA
cdr3_length: 15
v_call: TRBV21-1
cdr3_aa: CASSHLAVDSYEQYF

clone_size: NA
cdr3_length: 13
v_call: TRBV6-5
cdr3_aa: CASSSRTRQPQHF

clone_size: NA
cdr3_length: 11
v_call: TRBV7-9
cdr3_aa: CASSPREPGTF

clone_size: NA
cdr3_length: 14
v_call: TRBV10-2
cdr3_aa: CASTLSWTGETQYF

clone_size: NA
cdr3_length: 13
v_call: TRBV11-2
cdr3_aa: CASSLKGSGELFF

clone_size: NA
cdr3_length: 13
v_call: TRBV30
cdr3_aa: CAWRGSSGNTIYF

clone_size: NA
cdr3_length: 16
v_call: TRBV4-2
cdr3_aa: CASSPARGGEAYEQCF

clone_size: NA
cdr3_length: 15
v_call: TRBV5-1
cdr3_aa: CASSLGVGGNEKLFF

clone_size: NA
cdr3_length: 14
v_call: TRBV29-1
cdr3_aa: CSAILPGLYNEQFF

clone_size: NA
cdr3_length: 18
v_call: TRBV5-1
cdr3_aa: CASSLVPGQISGANVLTF

clone_size: NA
cdr3_length: 15
v_call: TRBV29-1
cdr3_aa: CSVEPGQGKNYGYTF

clone_size: NA
cdr3_length: 11
v_call: TRBV20-1
cdr3_aa: CSATGTREAFF

clone_size: NA
cdr3_length: 16
v_call: TRBV7-3
cdr3_aa: CASSVDGRNSNQPQHF

clone_size: NA
cdr3_length: 15
v_call: TRBV4-1
cdr3_aa: CASSQEDWGPYEQYF

clone_size: NA
cdr3_length: 15
v_call: TRBV11-2
cdr3_aa: CASSPDRGLNEKLFF

clone_size: NA
cdr3_length: 12
v_call: TRBV6-1
cdr3_aa: CASSASNTEAFF

clone_size: NA
cdr3_length: 15
v_call: TRBV10-2
cdr3_aa: CASSAPLARTDTQYF

clone_size: NA
cdr3_length: 14
v_call: TRBV5-4
cdr3_aa: CASSLGHTGAEAFF

clone_size: NA
cdr3_length: 14
v_call: TRBV12-5
cdr3_aa: CASGFRDPPYEQYF

clone_size: NA
cdr3_length: 11
v_call: TRBV7-2
cdr3_aa: CASSPADTQYF

clone_size: NA
cdr3_length: 13
v_call: TRBV6-6
cdr3_aa: CASGNSGSREQYF

clone_size: once
cdr3_length: 14
v_call: TRBV9
cdr3_aa: CASSVAVRGNEQFF

clone_size: NA
cdr3_length: 16
v_call: TRBV7-9
cdr3_aa: CASSRGQGSYNSPLHF

clone_size: few
cdr3_length: 13
v_call: TRBV5-1
cdr3_aa: CASSVEGSQPQHF

clone_size: once
cdr3_length: 15
v_call: TRBV7-2
cdr3_aa: CASSLGPREGDGYTF

clone_size: few
cdr3_length: 15
v_call: TRBV6-5
cdr3_aa: CASSASRGRTETQYF

clone_size: NA
cdr3_length: 15
v_call: TRBV28
cdr3_aa: CASSLSGGVNQPQHF

clone_size: NA
cdr3_length: 12
v_call: TRBV19
cdr3_aa: CASSGALNEQFF

clone_size: NA
cdr3_length: 12
v_call: TRBV12-5
cdr3_aa: CASGPDDLELFF

clone_size: few
cdr3_length: 16
v_call: TRBV27
cdr3_aa: CASSSPSIRGLYGYTF

clone_size: NA
cdr3_length: 14
v_call: TRBV7-7
cdr3_aa: CASTPGGSTGELFF

clone_size: NA
cdr3_length: 13
v_call: TRBV10-3
cdr3_aa: CAISPGLSGEQYF

clone_size: NA
cdr3_length: 15
v_call: TRBV7-8
cdr3_aa: CASSLGAGSNYGYTF

clone_size: NA
cdr3_length: 14
v_call: TRBV5-1
cdr3_aa: CASSTQGATGELFF

clone_size: NA
cdr3_length: 14
v_call: TRBV5-4
cdr3_aa: CASSRTDRIHEQFF

clone_size: few
cdr3_length: 18
v_call: TRBV7-9
cdr3_aa: CASSLVSGGLAVRGAQYF

clone_size: NA
cdr3_length: 14
v_call: TRBV5-1
cdr3_aa: CASSVGRGSYEQYF

clone_size: NA
cdr3_length: 11
v_call: TRBV15
cdr3_aa: CATRTGNTIYF

clone_size: NA
cdr3_length: 17
v_call: TRBV25-1
cdr3_aa: CASSDPLGQVGTGELFF

clone_size: few
cdr3_length: 12
v_call: TRBV28
cdr3_aa: CASTQENTEAFF

clone_size: NA
cdr3_length: 15
v_call: TRBV7-3
cdr3_aa: CASSDPGARPGELFF

clone_size: NA
cdr3_length: 13
v_call: TRBV28
cdr3_aa: CASTPQGRLHLHF

clone_size: NA
cdr3_length: 16
v_call: TRBV28
cdr3_aa: CASSFGRGSSYNEQFF

clone_size: NA
cdr3_length: 12
v_call: TRBV6-5
cdr3_aa: CASTPTGAEAFF

clone_size: NA
cdr3_length: 16
v_call: TRBV28
cdr3_aa: CASRTNLRGFNYGYTF

clone_size: medium-sized
cdr3_length: 16
v_call: TRBV19
cdr3_aa: CASSPNSGRASHEQYF

clone_size: NA
cdr3_length: 13
v_call: TRBV5-6
cdr3_aa: CASSLGDGYGYTF

clone_size: once
cdr3_length: 16
v_call: TRBV5-1
cdr3_aa: CASSFGVTASNYGYTF

clone_size: NA
cdr3_length: 16
v_call: TRBV14
cdr3_aa: CASSELLAGIYNEQFF

clone_size: NA
cdr3_length: 15
v_call: TRBV28
cdr3_aa: CASSLWRGVSTEAFF

clone_size: NA
cdr3_length: 19
v_call: TRBV9
cdr3_aa: CASSPRGSGSFSGANVLTF

clone_size: NA
cdr3_length: 18
v_call: TRBV7-6
cdr3_aa: CASSLLPSSGTGPYEQYF

clone_size: NA
cdr3_length: 17
v_call: TRBV25-1
cdr3_aa: CASSDLSSGKGAGELFF

clone_size: once
cdr3_length: 13
v_call: TRBV5-1
cdr3_aa: CASSLKGSGEQFF

clone_size: NA
cdr3_length: 14
v_call: TRBV25-1
cdr3_aa: CASSEYSSGGRAFF

clone_size: NA
cdr3_length: 16
v_call: TRBV19
cdr3_aa: CASSLSWGRLQETQYF